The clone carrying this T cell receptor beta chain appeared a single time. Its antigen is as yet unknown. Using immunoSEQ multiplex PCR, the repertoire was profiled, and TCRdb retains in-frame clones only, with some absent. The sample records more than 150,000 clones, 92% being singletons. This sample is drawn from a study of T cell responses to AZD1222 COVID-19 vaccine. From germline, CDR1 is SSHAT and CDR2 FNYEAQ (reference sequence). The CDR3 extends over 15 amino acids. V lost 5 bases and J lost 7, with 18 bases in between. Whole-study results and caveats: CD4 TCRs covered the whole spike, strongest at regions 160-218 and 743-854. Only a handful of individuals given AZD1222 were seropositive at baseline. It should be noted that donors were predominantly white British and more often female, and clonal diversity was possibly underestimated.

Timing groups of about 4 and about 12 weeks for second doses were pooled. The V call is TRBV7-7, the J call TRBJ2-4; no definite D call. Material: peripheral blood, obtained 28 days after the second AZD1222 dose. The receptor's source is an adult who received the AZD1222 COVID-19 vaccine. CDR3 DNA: TGTGCCAGCAGCCCACGCCGTCAGGTACTTAACATTCAGTACTTC. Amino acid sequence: CASSPRRQVLNIQYF.